The 3 T cell receptor beta chains given below trace back to one sample, sequenced in a study of vaccination effects on CD4 cells after COVID-19. Sequenced by immunoSEQ multiplex PCR; TCRdb stores in-frame clones only, minus some. The data contain 27,000 or so clones, roughly 85% of them singletons. Their cognate antigens are unknown. Before any sequencing was done, the ViraFEST assay used viral peptide pools to expand antigen-specific CD4+ T cells. With about 9 days of culture completed, CD4+ T cells were isolated. Subjects were given two BNT162b2 or mRNA-1273 vaccine doses. The specimen comprised CD4+ T cells from PBMCs cultured with HCoV-NL63 spike peptides, sampled after COVID-19 vaccination. These TCRs come from a human donor who received a COVID-19 vaccine. Some clones in this sample may be carry-over from other donors' samples.

This chain joins TRBV19 and TRBJ2-3; D tentatively reads TRBD1 or TRBD2 (6 bases each). The CDR3 consists of 14 residues. Trimming stripped 4 bases from V and 4 bases from J, with 12 bases between. CDR1 and CDR2 from the germline V gene are LNHDA and SQIVND (reference sequence). CDR3 coding DNA: TGTGCCAGTAGTAGGGGGGCCCCCCCAGATACGCAGTATTTT. Its translation: CASSRGAPPDTQYF.

V and J are TRBV18 and TRBJ1-5; a possible D gene is TRBD1 (5 bases). The V gene's germline CDR1 is KGHSH and CDR2 LQKENI. The CDR3 runs 13 residues. V gave up 6 bases and J gave up 5 bases, with 11 bases separating them. CDR3 nucleotides: TGTGCCAGCTCTGGGGGGTTGGATCAGCCCCAGCATTTT. Its translation is CASSGGLDQPQHF.

This clone was recorded only once. This CDR3 is CASSLSGQYSPQHF. The DNA for the CDR3 is TGTGCCAGCAGCTTAAGCGGGCAATATTCGCCCCAGCATTTT. The genes are TRBV11-2 and TRBJ1-5; D not certain. V lost 2 bases and J 9 bases, leaving 14 bases between the germline ends. CDR3 size: 14 residues. Germline CDR1 is SGHAT and CDR2 is FQNNGV.